This T cell receptor (beta chain) stems from a study of OX40 agonist ivuxolimab in advanced cancers. This clone was seen only once. The protocol was immunoSEQ multiplex PCR, while the TCRdb copy is restricted to in-frame clones and leaves out a portion. The sample shows some 66,000 clones, around 86% of them seen only once. This TCR was recovered from an adult with an advanced solid tumor such as melanoma, head and neck, liver or kidney cancer. Sequences were derived from CD4+ or CD8+ T cells sorted from blood, sampled in a trial of the OX40 agonist ivuxolimab.

CDR3 nucleotide sequence: TGTGCCAGCAGCCAAGATCTACTAGCGCCTAATTACGAGCAGTACTTC. Its translation is CASSQDLLAPNYEQYF. The chain combines TRBV4-2 with TRBJ2-7; 7 bases are a match to TRBD2. CDR3 length: 16 residues. Germline assignment: CDR1 LGHNA and CDR2 YNFKEQ. V gave up 0 bases and J gave up 4 bases; unmatched junction bases: 9.